This T cell receptor beta chain was captured in a study of T cells in Graves' hyperthyroidism and ophthalmopathy. A note on this clonotype: One end of the junction fails to match germline, which may point to a read error.

Absence of ophthalmopathy progression within 18 months defined stable Graves' hyperthyroidism. Patients aged 18 to 65 had newly diagnosed hyperthyroidism lasting under 2 months. The CDR3 regions of TCR beta were amplified from RNA transcripts. HTBI primers were employed in a first-round RT-PCR of the TCR CDR3. MiXCR, applied by TCRdb to the multiplex PCR reads, yields one record per CDR3 protein. The sample lists some 560,000 distinct CDR3 sequences; 15% to 19% were seen once. The germline CDR1 and CDR2 sequences are SGHTA and FQGTGA. The CDR3 contains 16 residues. Sequencing was performed on blood. The TCR sequence derives from a woman in her twenties or thirties with Graves' hyperthyroidism. V is TRBV7-3 and J is TRBJ2-3; unclear D gene. The CDR3 region is CASSLRPWVSTDTQYF. The CDR3 DNA reads as TGTGCCAGCAGCTTACGTCCATGGGTTAGCACGGATACGCAGTATTTT. The variable domain in full, completed from reference TRBV7-3 and TRBJ2-3, reads GAGVSQTPSNKVTEKGKYVELRCDPISGHTALYWYRQSLGQGPEFLIYFQGTGAADDSGLPNDRFFAVRPEGSVSTLKIQRTERGDSAVYLCASSLRPWVSTDTQYFGPGTRLTVL.